These 8 T cell receptor beta chains share one sample of origin, sequenced in a study of blood T cell repertoires in COVID-19. Profiled with immunoSEQ multiplex PCR; TCRdb holds only in-frame clones, not every one. The sample comprises 50,000 to 75,000 clones, around 76% of which are singletons, and approximately 5.1% rests with the top ten. Material for sequencing was peripheral blood. These receptors originate from a human donor in a cohort sampled during active COVID-19.

V gene TRBV7-2 combines with J gene TRBJ2-7; D is ambiguous. The CDR3 has 15 amino acids. V gave up 2 bases and J gave up 0 bases, with 11 bases separating them. Germline CDR1 SGHTA, CDR2 FQGNSA. The DNA for the CDR3 is TGTGCCAGCAGCTTAAATTCGCTTAGCTCCTACGAGCAGTACTTC. Encoded protein: CASSLNSLSSYEQYF.

This rearrangement joins TRBV6-2 or TRBV6-3 to TRBJ2-1; 11 bases are a match to TRBD2. V shed 2 bases, J shed 8 bases, and the junction held 8 bases outside the gene matches. Germline CDR1 and CDR2: MNHEY and SVGEGT. The CDR3 runs 16 residues. In nucleotides, the CDR3 is TGTGCCAGCAGTTACGGGCTAGCGGGGGGCCTGGATGAGCAGTTCTTC. This gives the protein CASSYGLAGGLDEQFF.

The rearrangement links TRBV19 to TRBJ1-2, with 8 positions matching TRBD1. J was trimmed by 7 bases and V by 6 bases; bases with no gene match: 7. Germline values: CDR1 LNHDA, CDR2 SQIVND (reference sequence). CDR3 size: 13 residues. The CDR3 DNA reads TGTGCCAGTAGCCCGGGACAGGATCCTGGCTACACCTTC. Translated, it gives CASSPGQDPGYTF.

V and J are TRBV6-5 and TRBJ1-3; D call uncertain. Trimming pared 5 bases from V and 7 bases from J, leaving 9 bases between. This CDR3 spans 12 amino acids. In germline, CDR1 is MNHEY, CDR2 SVGAGI. CDR3 DNA: TGTGCCAGCAGTCCGTTTGAGAACACCATATATTTT. Protein: CASSPFENTIYF.

This clone was observed once. The rearrangement uses TRBV6-6 and TRBJ2-3; D possibly corresponds to TRBD1 (6 bases). Germline V gene data show CDR1 as MNHNY and CDR2 as SVGAGI (reference sequence). This CDR3 region has 16 residues. Trimming removed 5 bases at V and 0 bases at J, with 15 bases between. CDR3 loop: CASSRDTFVSTDTQYF. The DNA of the CDR3 is TGTGCCAGCAGTCGGGACACCTTCGTTAGCACAGATACGCAGTATTTT.

The gene calls are TRBV7-9 and TRBJ1-4; no clear D gene. V was shortened by 5 bases and J by 4 bases, with 14 bases between the two germline ends. The CDR3 consists of 15 residues. The germline V gene encodes CDR1 SEHNR and CDR2 FQNEAQ (reference sequence). The CDR3 DNA follows: TGTGCCAGCAGCCCCCGTAGCGGTAGTAATGAAAAACTGTTTTTT. Translation gives CASSPRSGSNEKLFF.

This clone came up once. V and J are TRBV5-3 and TRBJ2-2, with 10 nucleotides matching TRBD1. TRBV5-3 is classed as an ORF, of uncertain function. V gave up 3 bases and J gave up 3 bases; unmatched junction bases: 23. CDR3 length: 22 amino acids. The CDR3 spells CARSSSLGALGDRGGDTGELFF. DNA of the CDR3: TGTGCCAGAAGCTCTAGCCTTGGCGCCCTTGGGGACAGGGGTGGGGACACCGGGGAGCTGTTTTTT.

This clone was recorded only once. CDR3 region: CASSLRQGNADTQYF. For the CDR3, the DNA is TGTGCCAGCAGCTTGAGACAGGGTAACGCAGATACGCAGTATTTT. This chain joins TRBV7-9 and TRBJ2-3; 7 nucleotides align to TRBD1. Germline CDR1 and CDR2: SEHNR and FQNEAQ (reference sequence). Trimming removed 3 bases from V and 4 bases from J; junction bases left unmatched: 7. This CDR3 region has 15 residues.